This TCR beta chain is drawn from a study of blood T cells in healthy people across ages. Overall study: Template switching retrieved approximately one barcoded beta molecule for each two T cells.

Overall study results and limits: Naive CD4+ cells and diversity were both higher in long-lived donors than in aged donors.

This clonotype was observed a few times. Antigen: not known. A J-beta primer mix and a sample-barcoded 5' primer were used in a second PCR of roughly 6 to 11 cycles. TCRdb independently ran MiXCR on the 5' RACE reads; one entry per CDR3 protein. The sample lists over 600,000 distinct CDR3 sequences, about 47% occurring once. With 6 bases clipped from V and 5 bases from J, the junction kept 4 bases outside the gene matches. The length of the CDR3 is 14 residues. The germline gives CDR1 DFQATT, CDR2 SNEGSKA (reference sequence). This clonotype was sampled from a man older than 75 in good health. The sample consisted of blood. The rearrangement uses TRBV20-1 and TRBJ2-3, with 14 bases identical to TRBD2. Here the CDR3 DNA reads TGCAGTGCAAGGACTAGCGGGAGGTTAGATACGCAGTATTTT. This codes for CSARTSGRLDTQYF.